This T cell receptor beta chain was sequenced in a study of cytomegalovirus exposure and HLA in healthy donors. The overall study: About 85 million unique TCRs from HLA-typed donors were held in an early release of data. Study results and caveats: Accurate HLA-A and HLA-B prediction from TCR beta sequences was reported for most subjects. Trimming of TCR beta V- and J-genes showed a link, identified in a later analysis, to a missense DCLRE1C variant.

CDR1 and CDR2 (germline): SGHNT, YYREEE (reference sequence). The V and J ends lost 4 bases and 4 bases, in that order; junction bases with no gene match: 3. This CDR3 has 16 amino acids. Primers: 60 Vbeta forward and 13 Jbeta reverse. Sequencing used immunoSEQ multiplex PCR; TCRdb keeps in-frame clones, though not all of them. The sample holds over 120,000 clones; about 74% are singletons and the top ten take about 4.3%. Only a few counts were recorded for this clone. The antigen is undetermined. Sequencing input: PBMCs. This chain links TRBV5-4 with TRBJ2-2; 14 bases are shared with TRBD2. The receptor was isolated from a man aged 18 to 29 in good health and CMV-seropositive. CDR3 DNA: TGTGCCAGCAGCGGACTAGCGGGGGGTCCCACCGGGGAGCTGTTTTTT. Translation: CASSGLAGGPTGELFF.